This T cell receptor (beta chain) was found in a study of blood T cell repertoires in COVID-19 (dated by TCRdb to 2018 to 2020). Regarding the complete study: Samples covering the acute and convalescent phases of COVID-19 were provided by collaborators in the United States, Italy and Spain. Where available, HLA class I and class II types were taken from metadata supplied by the sample provider and were not determined by assay-based typing. A de-identified subject ID, COVID-19 status, age in years and sex were almost always included in the sample metadata. The dataset comprised deeply sampled blood TCRbeta repertoires from subjects exposed to, actively infected with, or recovered from COVID-19. The prospective study material was composed of cDNA or gDNA derived from T cells, B-cell-depleted T cells, or PBMCs. The repertoires were released in a freely available public database intended as a resource for research on the immune response to SARS-CoV-2. Samples were obtained from the ongoing ImmuneRACE study (first 160 participants) and from approximately 1,200 subjects provided by 6 global collaborators.

TCRbeta CDR3 regions were amplified from genomic DNA by means of the immunoSEQ Assay, a bias-controlled multiplex PCR. The study's processing was this. Within the assay, amplification of reference gene primers was used to estimate how many nucleated cells each sample contained. To quantify the absolute abundance of each unique TCRbeta CDR3 rearrangement, sequence reads were collapsed and filtered. Productive Simpson clonality was computed per sample as the square root of Simpson's diversity index over productive rearrangements. This immuneACCESS table, as held by TCRdb, lists in-frame sequences with V and J called but not all clones. Of the missing ones, under half trace to an unresolved V gene in checked studies; the others have no known cause. V and J calls and clone size follow that table, whereas D and trimming were derived from the DNA. The sample table shows about 240,000 clones, and more than 75% are seen once. Around 12% of the sample comes from the top ten.

Paper-wide results and their limitations: How much clinical and demographic metadata was included differed by source and by participant, and the metadata was provided uncurated.

In the case of this clone: What antigen it recognizes has not been identified. Nothing much larger sits one base from this clone, and base qualities are not available.

Collaborating institutions collected whole blood in K2EDTA tubes following their own protocols. For TCRbeta analysis, collaborators shipped samples as frozen whole blood, isolated PBMCs, or DNA extracted from either of those sample types. The sequence was obtained from a woman in her fifties or sixties with active or convalescent COVID-19. Sequencing was done on a sample of peripheral blood.

The DNA is TGTGCCAGCAGCTTCCAGGGGGGTGAATATGGCTACACCTTC. Translated, it reads CASSFQGGEYGYTF. The sequence links TRBV7-9 to TRBJ1-2, with TRBD1 matching 7 junction bases. CDR1 and CDR2, looked up from the germline V gene (reference sequence), are SEHNR and FQNEAQ. The CDR3 covers 14 residues, taking in both the cysteine and the phenylalanine. Only the CDR3 DNA is retained, 42 bases long and in frame from the first base. Relative to germline, V is missing 3 bases and J is missing 5 bases, with 6 bases of the junction outside any gene match.